The sequence of this TCR beta chain was determined in a study of PD-L1 blockade in urothelial cancer listed by TCRdb under 2017. At the level of the whole study: Every patient began therapy in the mid-2010s and was given atezolizumab 1,200 mg intravenously every 3 weeks. About 85% of the roughly 29 patients were males with bladder-origin urothelial cancer, and about 60% of the 29 reported a prior smoking history. An ECOG performance status of 0 or 1 was recorded for the patients, and 0 to 3 prior chemotherapy regimens had been received by the patients. A median of about 1,300 T cells and about a thousand unique TCRs was obtained from tumor samples, and a median clonality of 0.096 and a median T cell proportion of about 0.099 were observed. Somatic, immune and clinical correlates of response to PD-L1 blockade with atezolizumab in urothelial cancer were the focus of an exploratory multi-omic analysis. TCR sequencing covered pretreatment tumor samples and matched, serially collected peripheral blood taken before and after atezolizumab treatment. Durable clinical benefit was defined as a progression-free survival longer than 6 months, and TCR features were additionally tested against progression-free survival and overall survival. In the same patients who had TCR sequencing, pretreatment tumors also underwent whole exome sequencing and RNA sequencing. Several patients achieved durable clinical benefit and 15 to 20 did not. Under 30 patients had pretreatment blood TCR-seq, about 25 had at least one posttreatment blood collection, and about 25 had tumor TCR-seq. Tumors from two patients failed quality control and three patients lacked available tumor, so five were excluded from tumor TCR analyses. Broader findings and caveats from the paper: Because the sample size was small (n of about 30) and many exploratory analyses were performed, the results are intended to be hypothesis-generating. A higher proportion of tumor-infiltrating T lymphocytes was found in patients with durable benefit (n of about 26, Mann-Whitney p = 0.047). Among patients with durable benefit, tumor-associated TCR clones showed greater expansion in peripheral blood 3 weeks after treatment started (n = 22, p = 0.022). The tumor samples were FFPE, were not collected immediately before treatment, and were limited to one sample per patient, so heterogeneity may have been missed.

Concerning this clone itself: Its specific antigen is unknown. Base qualities are missing; no much larger clone stands one base away.

The time point tag for this specimen amounts to: pretreatment tumor sample. A cohort of around 28 patients with locally advanced or metastatic urothelial carcinoma, treated at Memorial Sloan Kettering on a trial protocol, was included. Every piece of tumor tissue used for sequencing was obtained prior to atezolizumab dosing. The Qiagen DNeasy Blood extraction kit was used to purify genomic DNA from total PBMCs and tumor samples. Each PCR received spiked-in synthetic TCR analog templates so that absolute template abundance could be estimated from read counts. For FFPE tumors, housekeeping genes were amplified and quantified so that usable DNA could be estimated and T cell fraction could be computed. Using the immunoSEQ assay, TCRbeta CDR3 regions were amplified from genomic DNA with bias-controlled V and J gene primers. Sequencing of rearranged TCRbeta segments was done at approximately 20X coverage. In the authors' own workflow: Sequencing errors were corrected by clustering and CDR3s were annotated against IMGT to assign V, D and J genes. Downstream analyses used only productive TCRbeta rearrangements, leaving out any out-of-frame or stop-codon sequences. Clonality was calculated as one minus the Shannon entropy normalized by the log of the number of unique productive sequences. Fisher's exact test with Benjamini-Hochberg correction, using a cutoff of adjusted p below 0.01, was how clones that differed between time points or between blood and tumor were identified. This immuneACCESS table, as held by TCRdb, lists in-frame sequences with V and J called but not all clones. Of the missing ones, under half trace to an unresolved V gene in checked studies; the others have no known cause. The V and J calls and clone size come from that table; D and trimming were worked out from the DNA. The sample table contains about 2,500 clones; only one count was recorded for around 35% of them. The ten largest clones add up to 15% to 20% of the sample.

This sample comprised tumor tissue, obtained before atezolizumab (anti-PD-L1) treatment. The receptor's source is a man aged 60 to 75 with urothelial cancer.

The CDR3 is CAWSHNQGNLEKLFF. The sequence in DNA is TGTGCCTGGAGTCACAATCAGGGGAACCTTGAAAAACTGTTTTTT. The rearrangement joined TRBV30 to TRBJ1-4; TRBD1 is a weak D gene call, 6 bases matching. CDR1 and CDR2 are read off the germline V gene (reference sequence) as GTSNPN and SVGIG. The CDR3 holds 15 amino acids from the cysteine to the phenylalanine. Of all the DNA, just the CDR3 is kept, 45 bases in frame from base 1. The germline ends are 17 bases apart after V is trimmed by 2 bases and J by 7 bases.